Sequencing of this T cell receptor (beta chain) was carried out in a study of T cell changes during pregnancy in multiple sclerosis. Assay used: immunoSEQ multiplex PCR; TCRdb lists only in-frame clones, some missing. The repertoire consists of more than 35,000 clones, with more than 70% occurring once and the leading ten covering about 6.3%. This CDR3 is built from 15 residues. V was shortened by 3 bases and J by 4 bases, with 12 bases between the two germline ends. CDR1 is LNHDA, CDR2 SQIVND, per germline (reference sequence). The rearrangement uses TRBV19 and TRBJ1-4; unclear D gene. The starting material was CD8+ T cells from peripheral blood mononuclear cells, obtained after pregnancy. The TCR sequence derives from a female donor in good health, enrolled as a control in a pregnancy study. The CDR3 spells CASSMGSARNEKLFF. The CDR3 region has the DNA TGTGCCAGTAGTATGGGCTCGGCCCGTAATGAAAAACTGTTTTTT.